Each of the 5 T cell receptor beta chains below was sequenced from the same sample in a study of blood T cell repertoires in COVID-19. The table came from immunoSEQ multiplex PCR; TCRdb's copy has only in-frame clones and leaves some out. This table has some 400,000 clones, approximately 80% appearing once. The sequenced sample was peripheral blood. All receptors derive from a human donor with acute or convalescent COVID-19. The donor label of this sample is uncertain.

The chain has TRBV7-2 and TRBJ1-2; the match to TRBD1 covers 7 bases. This CDR3 has 14 residues. Germline V gives CDR1 SGHTA, CDR2 FQGNSA. V shed 5 bases and J 3 bases; nucleotides not matched to a gene: 6. CDR3: CASSLLDRDYGYTF. As DNA, the CDR3 is TGTGCCAGCAGCCTCTTAGACAGGGACTATGGCTACACCTTC.

The chain uses TRBV6-2 or TRBV6-3 and TRBJ2-2; TRBD1 might be the D (8 bases). CDR3 size: 14 residues. Germline CDR1 reads MNHEY; CDR2 reads SVGEGT. V gave up 5 bases and J gave up 5 bases, with 12 bases separating them. The DNA for the CDR3 is TGTGCCAGCAGTCCACAGGGGGGGACCGGGGAGCTGTTTTTT. Amino acid sequence: CASSPQGGTGELFF.

The sample holds a few counts of this clone. CDR3 residues: CASSYTGQADTQYF. The CDR3 coding sequence is TGTGCCAGCAGTTACACTGGACAGGCAGATACGCAGTATTTT. This chain uses TRBV6-5 with TRBJ2-3; TRBD1 matches 7 bases. Unmatched junction bases numbered 3, after V lost 2 bases and J lost 4 bases. The CDR3 spans 14 residues. CDR1 is MNHEY and CDR2 is SVGAGI in the germline V gene.

The V and J genes are TRBV7-2 and TRBJ1-4, with TRBD1 matching over 8 bases. Germline V gives CDR1 SGHTA, CDR2 FQGNSA. The CDR3 contains 16 residues. V lost 6 bases and J lost 5; bases outside the gene matches: 11. Here the CDR3 DNA reads TGTGCCAGCAGTCTAAAAGGCGCAGGGGGCAATGAAAAACTGTTTTTT. Translation gives CASSLKGAGGNEKLFF.

The chain combines TRBV5-1 with TRBJ2-2; D possibly corresponds to TRBD1 (5 bases). The V gene lost 5 bases and the J gene lost 5 bases, with 10 bases spanning the gap. This CDR3 comprises 13 residues. Germline V gives CDR1 SGHRS, CDR2 YFSETQ. The CDR3 reads CASSRGGTGELFF. Here the CDR3 DNA reads TGCGCCAGCAGTAGGGGTGGGACCGGGGAGCTGTTTTTT.